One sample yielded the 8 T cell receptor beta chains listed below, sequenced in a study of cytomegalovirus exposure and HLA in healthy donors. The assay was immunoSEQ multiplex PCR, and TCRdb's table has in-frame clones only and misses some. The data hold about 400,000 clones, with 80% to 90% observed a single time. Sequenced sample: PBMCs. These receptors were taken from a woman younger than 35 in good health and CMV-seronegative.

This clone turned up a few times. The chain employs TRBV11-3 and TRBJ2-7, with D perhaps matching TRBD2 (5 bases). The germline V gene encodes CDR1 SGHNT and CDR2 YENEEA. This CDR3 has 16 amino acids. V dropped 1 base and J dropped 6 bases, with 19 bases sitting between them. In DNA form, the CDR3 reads TGTGCCAGCAGCTTAGGAAATGAGGGAGCTGTGGGCGAGCAGTACTTC. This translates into CASSLGNEGAVGEQYF.

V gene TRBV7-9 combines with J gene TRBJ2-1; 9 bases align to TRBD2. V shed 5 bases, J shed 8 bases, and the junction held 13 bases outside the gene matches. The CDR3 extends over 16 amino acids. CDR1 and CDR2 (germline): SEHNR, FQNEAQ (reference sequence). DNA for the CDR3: TGTGCCAGCAGCCCTAGGCTAAGCGGGGGGTTAGATGAGCAGTTCTTC. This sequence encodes CASSPRLSGGLDEQFF.

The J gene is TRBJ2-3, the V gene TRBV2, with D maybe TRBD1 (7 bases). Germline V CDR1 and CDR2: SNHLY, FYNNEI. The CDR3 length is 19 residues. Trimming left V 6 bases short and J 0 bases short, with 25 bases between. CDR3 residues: CASRGGGTRGITSTDTQYF. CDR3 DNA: TGTGCCAGCAGAGGAGGGGGCACTCGAGGCATAACTAGCACAGATACGCAGTATTTT.

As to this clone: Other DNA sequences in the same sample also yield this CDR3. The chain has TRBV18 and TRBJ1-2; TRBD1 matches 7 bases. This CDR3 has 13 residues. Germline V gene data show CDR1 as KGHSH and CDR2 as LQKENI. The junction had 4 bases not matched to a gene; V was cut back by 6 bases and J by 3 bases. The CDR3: CASSPQGDYGYTF. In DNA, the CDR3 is TGTGCCAGCTCCCCTCAGGGGGACTATGGCTACACCTTC.

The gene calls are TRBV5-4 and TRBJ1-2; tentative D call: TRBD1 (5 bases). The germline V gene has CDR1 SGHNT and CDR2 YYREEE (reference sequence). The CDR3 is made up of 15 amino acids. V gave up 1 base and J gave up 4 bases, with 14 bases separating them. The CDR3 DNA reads TGTGCCAGCAGCTTGTGGCGGGGACCCAGCTATGGCTACACCTTC. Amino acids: CASSLWRGPSYGYTF. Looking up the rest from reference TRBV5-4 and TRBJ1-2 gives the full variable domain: ETGVTQSPTHLIKTRGQQVTLRCSSQSGHNTVSWYQQALGQGPQFIFQYYREEENGRGNFPPRFSGLQFPNYSSELNVNALELDDSALYLCASSLWRGPSYGYTFGSGTRLTVV.

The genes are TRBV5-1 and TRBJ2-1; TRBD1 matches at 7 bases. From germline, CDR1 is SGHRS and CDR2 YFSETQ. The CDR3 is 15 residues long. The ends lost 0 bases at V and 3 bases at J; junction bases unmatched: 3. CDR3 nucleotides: TGCGCCAGCAGCTTGGAGGGGGCGAACTACAATGAGCAGTTCTTC. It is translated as CASSLEGANYNEQFF.

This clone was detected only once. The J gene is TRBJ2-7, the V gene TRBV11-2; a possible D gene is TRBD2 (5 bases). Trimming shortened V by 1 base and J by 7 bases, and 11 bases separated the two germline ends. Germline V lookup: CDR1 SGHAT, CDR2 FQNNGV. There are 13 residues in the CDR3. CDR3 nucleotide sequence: TGTGCCAGCAGCTTAGGCCCGGGAACGGAGCAGTACTTC. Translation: CASSLGPGTEQYF.

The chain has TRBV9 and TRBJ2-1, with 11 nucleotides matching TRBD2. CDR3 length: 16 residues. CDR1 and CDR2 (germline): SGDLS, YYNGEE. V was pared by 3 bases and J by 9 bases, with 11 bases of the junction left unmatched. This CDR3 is CASSDELAGDGSEQFF. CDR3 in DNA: TGTGCCAGCAGCGACGAACTAGCGGGGGACGGGAGTGAGCAGTTCTTC.